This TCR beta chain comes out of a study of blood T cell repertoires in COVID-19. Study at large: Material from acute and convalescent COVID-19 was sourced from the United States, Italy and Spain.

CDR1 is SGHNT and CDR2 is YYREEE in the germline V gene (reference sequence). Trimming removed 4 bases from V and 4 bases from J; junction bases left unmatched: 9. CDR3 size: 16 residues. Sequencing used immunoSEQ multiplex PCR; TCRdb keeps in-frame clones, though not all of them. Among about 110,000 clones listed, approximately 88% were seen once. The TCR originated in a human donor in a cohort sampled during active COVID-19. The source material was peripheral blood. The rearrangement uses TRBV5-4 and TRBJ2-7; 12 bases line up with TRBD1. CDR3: CASSRGQGASGYEQYV. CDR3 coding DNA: TGTGCCAGCAGCAGGGGACAGGGGGCTTCGGGGTACGAGCAGTACGTC.